The sequence of this T cell receptor beta chain was determined in a study of control samples from healthy donors and cancer patients. This clone was counted only a few times. TCRdb's table, derived via immunoSEQ multiplex PCR, lists solely in-frame clones and lacks some. The sample has fewer than 95,000 clones, around 81% seen once. This CDR3 is 15 amino acids long. The V end was cut by 1 base, the J end by 3 bases, with 11 bases between. Germline V CDR1 and CDR2: LGHNT, FRNRAP. The sequence came from a man aged 25 to 45 in good health. Sequenced input: blood. The chain carries TRBV12-5 and TRBJ2-3; perhaps TRBD2 as D (6 bases). The chain's CDR3 is CASGLGLEVTDTQYF. The CDR3 nucleotides read TGTGCTAGTGGTTTGGGACTAGAAGTAACAGATACGCAGTATTTT.